This T cell receptor (beta chain) was sequenced for a study of cytomegalovirus exposure and HLA in healthy donors. Regarding the study as a whole: Some TCR beta chains (about 170 of them) were listed as cytomegalovirus-associated. CMV serostatus was the sole immune exposure data available. Later analysis reportedly placed an Asian-associated ancestry cluster below the roughly 600-donor mean in N-insertions.

Primers included in the PCR were 60 Vbeta and 13 Jbeta primers. Generated by immunoSEQ multiplex PCR, the TCRdb table keeps only in-frame clones and is missing some. The sample lists some 52,000 clones; 65% to 85% were seen once. As regards this clone: Its antigen is not known.

The CDR3 is 14 residues long. Trimming pared 0 bases from V and 4 bases from J, leaving 9 bases between. Germline CDR1 and CDR2: WSHSY and SAAADI. This chain joins TRBV10-2 and TRBJ1-2; TRBD1 might be the D (5 bases). The sequenced sample consisted of PBMCs. The TCR originated in a man younger than 35 in good health and CMV-seronegative. CDR3 bases: TGCGCCAGCAGTGAGTCCACAGGAGCCTATGGCTACACCTTC. Amino acid sequence: CASSESTGAYGYTF.